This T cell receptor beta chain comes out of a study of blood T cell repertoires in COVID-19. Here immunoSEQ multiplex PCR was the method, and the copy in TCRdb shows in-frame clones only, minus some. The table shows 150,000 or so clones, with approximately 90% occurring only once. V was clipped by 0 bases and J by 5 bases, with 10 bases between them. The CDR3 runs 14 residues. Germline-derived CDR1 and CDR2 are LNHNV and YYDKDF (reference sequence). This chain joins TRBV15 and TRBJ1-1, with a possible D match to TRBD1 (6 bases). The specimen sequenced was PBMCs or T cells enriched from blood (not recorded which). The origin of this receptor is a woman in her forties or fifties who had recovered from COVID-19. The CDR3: CATSRDRGRTEAFF. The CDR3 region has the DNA TGTGCCACCAGCAGAGATAGGGGGAGAACTGAAGCTTTCTTT.